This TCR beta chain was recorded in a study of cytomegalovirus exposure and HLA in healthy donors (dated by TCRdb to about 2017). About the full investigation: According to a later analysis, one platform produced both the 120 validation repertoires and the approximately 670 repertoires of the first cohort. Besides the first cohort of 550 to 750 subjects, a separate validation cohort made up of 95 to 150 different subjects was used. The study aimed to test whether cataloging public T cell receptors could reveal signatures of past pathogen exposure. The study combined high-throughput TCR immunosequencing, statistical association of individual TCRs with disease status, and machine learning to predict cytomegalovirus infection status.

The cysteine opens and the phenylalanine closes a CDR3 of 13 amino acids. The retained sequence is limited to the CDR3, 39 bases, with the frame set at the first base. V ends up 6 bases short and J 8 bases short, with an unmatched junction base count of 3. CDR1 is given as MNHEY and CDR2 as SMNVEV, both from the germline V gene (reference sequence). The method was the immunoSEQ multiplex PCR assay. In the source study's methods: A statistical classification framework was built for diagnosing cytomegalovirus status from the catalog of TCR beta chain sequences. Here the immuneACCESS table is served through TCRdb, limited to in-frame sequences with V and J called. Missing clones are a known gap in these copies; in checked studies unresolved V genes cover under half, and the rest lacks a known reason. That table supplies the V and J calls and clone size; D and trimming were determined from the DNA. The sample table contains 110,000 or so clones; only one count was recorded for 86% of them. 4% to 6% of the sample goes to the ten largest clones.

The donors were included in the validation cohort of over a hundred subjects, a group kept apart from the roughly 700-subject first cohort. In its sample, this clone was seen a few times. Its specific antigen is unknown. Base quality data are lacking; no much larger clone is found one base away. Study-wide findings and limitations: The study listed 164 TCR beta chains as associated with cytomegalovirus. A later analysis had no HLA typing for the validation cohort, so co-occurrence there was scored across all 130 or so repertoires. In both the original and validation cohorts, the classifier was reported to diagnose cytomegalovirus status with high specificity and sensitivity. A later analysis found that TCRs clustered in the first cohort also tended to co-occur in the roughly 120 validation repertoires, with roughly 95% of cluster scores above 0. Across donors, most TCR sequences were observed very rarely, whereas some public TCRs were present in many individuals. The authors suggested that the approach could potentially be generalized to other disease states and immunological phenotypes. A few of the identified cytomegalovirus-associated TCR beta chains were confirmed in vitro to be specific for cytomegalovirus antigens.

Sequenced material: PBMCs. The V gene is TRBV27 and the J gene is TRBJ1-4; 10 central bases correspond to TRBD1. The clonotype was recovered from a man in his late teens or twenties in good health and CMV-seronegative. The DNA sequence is TGTGCCAGCAGCCGGGACAGGGGCGAAAAACTGTTTTTT. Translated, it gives CASSRDRGEKLFF.